This note documents a single T cell receptor beta chain sequence. The data are from a study of T cells after posttransplantation cyclophosphamide. Trimming removed 6 bases at V and 3 bases at J, with 15 bases between. Germline lookup yields CDR1 MDHEN and CDR2 SYDVKM. The CDR3 covers 14 residues. This table comes from immunoSEQ multiplex PCR, and its TCRdb copy is limited to in-frame clones, with some not included. Of approximately 47,000 clones listed, around nine tenths are singletons. The clonotype was recovered from a woman aged 45-65 years in good health and a related stem cell transplant donor. The chain joins TRBV28 to TRBJ2-7; D might be TRBD2 (6 bases). The specimen was PBMCs. CDR3 sequence reads: CASRGGARGYEQYF. Here the CDR3 DNA reads TGTGCCAGCAGGGGTGGAGCGCGGGGCTACGAGCAGTACTTC.